The clone carrying this T cell receptor beta chain appeared a few times. The antigen remains unidentified. The record originates from a study of T cells after yellow fever vaccination. About the research overall: Preparation of the low-cell-number fractions used SMART-Seq v4 Ultra Low Input.

The study made its TCR cDNA through 5'RACE template switching. That step introduced a universal primer site along with UMIs. TCRdb fed the 5' RACE reads into MiXCR, producing one record per CDR3 protein. In the table there are under 400,000 distinct CDR3 sequences, around 13% of which are singletons. The CDR3 has 16 residues. Germline trimming cut 0 bases from V and 12 bases from J; bases unmatched to any gene: 10. Per the germline V gene, CDR1 is SGHRS and CDR2 is YFSETQ. Study-wide findings and caveats: The study found a weaker secondary response that peaked faster, day 5 versus 15.

Here the sequenced sample was CD4+ T cells sorted from PBMCs, taken 15 days after the yellow fever booster vaccination. This receptor was identified in a man aged 18 to 29 who received the YFV17D yellow fever vaccine. This chain joins TRBV5-1 and TRBJ2-6; 9 bases are shared with TRBD1. The CDR3: CASSLGPGTGRTVLTF. The CDR3 DNA is TGCGCCAGCAGCTTGGGCCCCGGGACAGGGAGGACCGTCCTGACTTTC.